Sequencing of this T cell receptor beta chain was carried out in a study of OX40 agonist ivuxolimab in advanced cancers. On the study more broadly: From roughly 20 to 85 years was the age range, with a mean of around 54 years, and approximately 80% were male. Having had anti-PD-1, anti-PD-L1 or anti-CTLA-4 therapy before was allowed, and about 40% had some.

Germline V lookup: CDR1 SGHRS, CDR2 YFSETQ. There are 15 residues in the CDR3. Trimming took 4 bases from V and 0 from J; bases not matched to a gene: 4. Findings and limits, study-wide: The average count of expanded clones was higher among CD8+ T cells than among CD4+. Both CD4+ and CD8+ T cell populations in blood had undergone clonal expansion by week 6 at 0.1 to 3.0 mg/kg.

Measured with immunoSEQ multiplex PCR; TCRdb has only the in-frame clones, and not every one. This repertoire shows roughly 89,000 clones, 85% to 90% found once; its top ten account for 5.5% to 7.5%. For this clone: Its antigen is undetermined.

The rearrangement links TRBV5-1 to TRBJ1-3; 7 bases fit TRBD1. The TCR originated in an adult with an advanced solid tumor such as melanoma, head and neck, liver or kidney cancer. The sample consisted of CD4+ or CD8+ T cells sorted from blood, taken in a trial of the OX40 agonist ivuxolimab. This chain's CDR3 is CASSRTGDSGNTIYF. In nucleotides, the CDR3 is TGCGCCAGCAGCCGCACAGGGGACTCTGGAAACACCATATATTTT. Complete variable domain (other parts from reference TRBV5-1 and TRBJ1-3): KAGVTQTPRYLIKTRGQQVTLSCSPISGHRSVSWYQQTPGQGLQFLFEYFSETQRNKGNFPGRFSGRQFSNSRSEMNVSTLELGDSALYLCASSRTGDSGNTIYFGEGSWLTVV.